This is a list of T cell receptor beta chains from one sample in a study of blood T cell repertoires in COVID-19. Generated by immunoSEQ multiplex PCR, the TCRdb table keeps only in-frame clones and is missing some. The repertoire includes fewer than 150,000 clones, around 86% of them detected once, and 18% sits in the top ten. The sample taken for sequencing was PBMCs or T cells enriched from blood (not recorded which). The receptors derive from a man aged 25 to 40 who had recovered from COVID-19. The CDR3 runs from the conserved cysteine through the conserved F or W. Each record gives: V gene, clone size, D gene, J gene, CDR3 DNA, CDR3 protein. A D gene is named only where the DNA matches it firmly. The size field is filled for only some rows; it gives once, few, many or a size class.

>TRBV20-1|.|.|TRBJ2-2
TGCAGTGCTAGTGTCGCAGGGCGTACCGGGGAGCTGTTTTTT
CSASVAGRTGELFF
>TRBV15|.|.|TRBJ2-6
TGTGCCACCAGCAGAGATTCCGTAGCGTCCTACTCTGGGGCCAACGTCCTGACTTTC
CATSRDSVASYSGANVLTF
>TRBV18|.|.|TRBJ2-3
TGTGCCAGCTCACCACGGGGCGGGGAAGACAGCACAGATACGCAGTATTTT
CASSPRGGEDSTDTQYF
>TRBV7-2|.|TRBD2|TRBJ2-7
TGTGCCAGTTCCCGGGGGGGCCTCTACTCCTACGAGCAGTACTTC
CASSRGGLYSYEQYF
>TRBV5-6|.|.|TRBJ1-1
TGTGCCAGCAGCCCCCGGGGAGGGGTCACTGAAGCTTTCTTT
CASSPRGGVTEAFF
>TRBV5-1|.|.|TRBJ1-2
TGCGCCAGCAGGATGTGGACGGAGGGAGACCCTGGCTACACCTTC
CASRMWTEGDPGYTF
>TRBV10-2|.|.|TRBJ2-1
TGCGCCAGCAGTGATTACGGTGAGCAGTTCTTC
CASSDYGEQFF
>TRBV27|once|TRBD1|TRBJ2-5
TGTGCCAGCAGTGAAACGGGACAGGGGGAGACCCAGTACTTC
CASSETGQGETQYF
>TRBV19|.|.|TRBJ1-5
TGTGCCAGTAGTATAGTGGGGACACTCAATCAGCCCCAGCATTTT
CASSIVGTLNQPQHF
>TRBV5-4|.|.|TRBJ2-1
TGTGCCAGCAGCTTGGTGGGCGCGGGAAATGAGCAGTTCTTC
CASSLVGAGNEQFF
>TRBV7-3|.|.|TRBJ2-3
TGTGCCAGCAGCCCTCGAGGTCGAACCGGGGATACGCAGTATTTT
CASSPRGRTGDTQYF
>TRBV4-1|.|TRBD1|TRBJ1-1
TGCGCCAGCAGCTCGATGACAGGGTACTCTGAAGCTTTCTTT
CASSSMTGYSEAFF
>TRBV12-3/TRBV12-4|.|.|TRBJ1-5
TGTGCCAGTGGGGGGTCGGGCAATCAGCCCCAGCATTTT
CASGGSGNQPQHF
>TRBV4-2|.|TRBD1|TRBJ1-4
TGTGCCAGCAGCCAGGAGGACAGGGTTGCAACTAATGAAAAACTGTTTTTT
CASSQEDRVATNEKLFF
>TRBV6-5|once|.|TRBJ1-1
TGTGCCAGCAGTCAGGGGATTCCTCCTGAAGCTTTCTTT
CASSQGIPPEAFF
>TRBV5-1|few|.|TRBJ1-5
TGCGCCAGCAGCTTGACAGGTAGCAATCAGCCCCAGCATTTT
CASSLTGSNQPQHF
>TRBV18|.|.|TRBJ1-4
TGTGCCAGCTCACCGCCGGGGAGGGCTGAAAAACTGTTTTTT
CASSPPGRAEKLFF
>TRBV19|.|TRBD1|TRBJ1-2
TGTGCCAGTAGTGCCCGGGACAGGGGGCGCACTGGCTACACCTTC
CASSARDRGRTGYTF
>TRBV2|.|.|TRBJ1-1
TGTGCCAGCAGTGCCCTGGGCACGAACACTGAAGCTTTCTTT
CASSALGTNTEAFF
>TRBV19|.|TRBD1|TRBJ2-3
TGTGCCAGTAGCAGGGACAGGGAAAGCACAGATACGCAGTATTTT
CASSRDRESTDTQYF
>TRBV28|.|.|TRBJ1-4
TGTGCCAGCAGTTTGTTAGTGGGCAGTAATGAAAAACTGTTTTTT
CASSLLVGSNEKLFF
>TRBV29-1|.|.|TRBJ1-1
TGCAGCGCGTCTGTGAGCGCTGAAGCTTTCTTT
CSASVSAEAFF
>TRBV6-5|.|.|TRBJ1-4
TGTGCCAGCAGTTACAATCGACAGCCCAATGAAAAACTGTTTTTT
CASSYNRQPNEKLFF
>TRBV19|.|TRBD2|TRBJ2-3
TGTGCCAGTAGTCCCTTGGGGACTAGGGCAGATACGCAGTATTTT
CASSPLGTRADTQYF
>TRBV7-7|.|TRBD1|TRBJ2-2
TGTGCCAGCAGCCCCGCGCGGGACAGGGGCACCGGGGAGCTGTTTTTT
CASSPARDRGTGELFF
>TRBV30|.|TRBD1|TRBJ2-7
TGTGCCTGGAGTTGGGGGACAGGGGCCGAGGAGCAGTACTTC
CAWSWGTGAEEQYF
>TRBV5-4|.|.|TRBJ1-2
TGTGCCAGCAGCCATGAACAGGGTAGAGGGGGCTACACCTTC
CASSHEQGRGGYTF
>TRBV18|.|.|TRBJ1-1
TGTGCCAGCTCACCGGGTGGGAGGGGCATGAACACTGAAGCTTTCTTT
CASSPGGRGMNTEAFF
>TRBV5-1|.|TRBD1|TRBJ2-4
TGCGCCAGCAGCTTACAGGGGATAGCCAAAAACATTCAGTACTTC
CASSLQGIAKNIQYF
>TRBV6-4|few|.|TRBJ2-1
TGTGCCAGCAGTCCCGGGATAAACAATGAGCAGTTCTTC
CASSPGINNEQFF
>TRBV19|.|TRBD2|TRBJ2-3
TGTGCCAGTAGTATGACTAGCGGGAGGGATATAGATACGCAGTATTTT
CASSMTSGRDIDTQYF
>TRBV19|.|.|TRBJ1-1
TGTGCCAGTAGTACCTTTGGGGGGGCCTTCACTGAAGCTTTCTTT
CASSTFGGAFTEAFF
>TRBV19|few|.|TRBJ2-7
TGTGCCAGTAGTCAGACAGCCACCTACGAGCAGTACTTC
CASSQTATYEQYF
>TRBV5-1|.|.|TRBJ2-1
TGCGCCAGCAGCTCGACAACTCAGTGGCAGGGGACAAATGAGCAGTTCTTC
CASSSTTQWQGTNEQFF
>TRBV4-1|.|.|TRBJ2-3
TGCGCCAGCAGCCAAAGGGGCTTCGAAGATACGCAGTATTTT
CASSQRGFEDTQYF
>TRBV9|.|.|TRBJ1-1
TGTGCCAGCAGCGTAGTGGCAGACATGGGGAACACTGAAGCTTTCTTT
CASSVVADMGNTEAFF
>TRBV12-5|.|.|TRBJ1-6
TGTGCTAGTGGTTTGGACAGGGTTTCAAATTCACCCCTCCACTTT
CASGLDRVSNSPLHF
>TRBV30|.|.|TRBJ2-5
TGTGCCTGGAGCGGGGGTTCGGAGACCCAGTACTTC
CAWSGGSETQYF
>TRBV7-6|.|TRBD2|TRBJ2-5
TGTGCCAGCAGCTTAGGTGGGACTACTGGCCAAGAGACCCAGTACTTC
CASSLGGTTGQETQYF
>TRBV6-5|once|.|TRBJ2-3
TGTGCCACCCAAACAGGAGGGGGCACAGATACGCAGTATTTT
CATQTGGGTDTQYF
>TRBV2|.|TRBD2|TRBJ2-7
TGTGCCAGCAGTGTTGGGCTAGCGGTAACCTACGAGCAGTACTTC
CASSVGLAVTYEQYF
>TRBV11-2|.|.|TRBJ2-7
TGTGCCAGCAGCCCTAGACTCGCCTACGAGCAGTACTTC
CASSPRLAYEQYF
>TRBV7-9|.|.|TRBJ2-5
TGTGCCAGCAGCGGACCCCAACAGGGTTGGGAGACCCAGTACTTC
CASSGPQQGWETQYF
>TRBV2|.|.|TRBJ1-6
TGTGCCAGCAGGATAGAGAGCTATAATTCACCCCTCCACTTT
CASRIESYNSPLHF
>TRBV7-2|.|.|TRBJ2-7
TGTGCCAGCAGCCCCCTCAGGTACGAGCAGTACTTC
CASSPLRYEQYF
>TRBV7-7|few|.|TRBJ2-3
TGTGCTAGCAGCTTAGGGGGGGGAACAAGCACAGATACGCAGTATTTT
CASSLGGGTSTDTQYF
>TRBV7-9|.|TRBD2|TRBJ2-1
TGTGCCAGCAGCCCAACCGGGACTAGCGGGAGGGAGAATGAGCAGTTCTTC
CASSPTGTSGRENEQFF
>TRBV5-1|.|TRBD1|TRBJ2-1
TGCGCCAGCAGCTTGGATCCAGGGGGTTCCTACAATGAGCAGTTCTTC
CASSLDPGGSYNEQFF
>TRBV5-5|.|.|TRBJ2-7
TGTGCCAGCAGCTTCGGACATTCCTACGAGCAGTACTTC
CASSFGHSYEQYF
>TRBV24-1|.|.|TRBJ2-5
TGTGCCACCAGTGATCCGGGTCAGGGCCAAGAGACCCAGTACTTC
CATSDPGQGQETQYF
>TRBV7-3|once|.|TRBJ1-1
TGTGCCAGCAGCCTAGACGTGGTGAACACTGAAGCTTTCTTT
CASSLDVVNTEAFF
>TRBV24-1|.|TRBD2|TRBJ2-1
TGTGCCACCAGTGACCGGACTAGCGGGAGTGTCAATGAGCAGTTCTTC
CATSDRTSGSVNEQFF
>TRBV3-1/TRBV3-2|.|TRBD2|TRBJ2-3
TGTGCCAGCGTAGCCGGTGCGGGAGGACGGACAGATACGCAGTATTTT
CASVAGAGGRTDTQYF